This T cell receptor beta chain came from a study of blood T cell repertoires in COVID-19. Background on the study: Samples came from the United States, Italy and Spain, spanning acute and convalescent COVID-19. PBMCs, B-cell-depleted T cells, or T cells provided the cDNA or gDNA that made up the material.

Source study methods: For nucleated cells, counts were estimated from reference gene primer amplification. TCRdb's table, derived via immunoSEQ multiplex PCR, lists solely in-frame clones and lacks some. V, J and clone size are those of that table, while D and trimming were read from the DNA. The sample lists around 90,000 clones, 80% to 90% seen once, with about 13% in the top ten. This clonotype originated in a human donor in a cohort sampled during active COVID-19. The source material was peripheral blood.

The CDR3 DNA reads as TGTGCCAGTAGTATAGACGCCGGGACAGCTAATGAAAAACTGTTTTTT. It encodes CASSIDAGTANEKLFF. The chain links TRBV19 to TRBJ1-4, with 7 bases fitting TRBD1. Losses at the gene ends were 0 bases for V and 3 bases for J; bases not matched to a gene: 4. This CDR3 has 16 residues. CDR1 is LNHDA and CDR2 is SQIVND in the germline V gene (reference sequence).